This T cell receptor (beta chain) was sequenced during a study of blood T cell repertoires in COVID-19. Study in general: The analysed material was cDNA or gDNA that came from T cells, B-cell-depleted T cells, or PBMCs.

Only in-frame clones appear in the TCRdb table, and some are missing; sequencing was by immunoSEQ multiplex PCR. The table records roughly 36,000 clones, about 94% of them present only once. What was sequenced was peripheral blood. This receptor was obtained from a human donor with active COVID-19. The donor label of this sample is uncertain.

CDR3 DNA sequence: TGTGCCAGCAGTTTAGGGCAGGACTACGAGCAGTACTTC. The encoded protein is CASSLGQDYEQYF. This chain connects TRBV27 to TRBJ2-7; D unresolved. V was shortened by 2 bases and J by 3 bases, with 8 bases between the two germline ends. The CDR3 sequence is 13 residues long. CDR1 and CDR2 (germline): MNHEY, SMNVEV (reference sequence).